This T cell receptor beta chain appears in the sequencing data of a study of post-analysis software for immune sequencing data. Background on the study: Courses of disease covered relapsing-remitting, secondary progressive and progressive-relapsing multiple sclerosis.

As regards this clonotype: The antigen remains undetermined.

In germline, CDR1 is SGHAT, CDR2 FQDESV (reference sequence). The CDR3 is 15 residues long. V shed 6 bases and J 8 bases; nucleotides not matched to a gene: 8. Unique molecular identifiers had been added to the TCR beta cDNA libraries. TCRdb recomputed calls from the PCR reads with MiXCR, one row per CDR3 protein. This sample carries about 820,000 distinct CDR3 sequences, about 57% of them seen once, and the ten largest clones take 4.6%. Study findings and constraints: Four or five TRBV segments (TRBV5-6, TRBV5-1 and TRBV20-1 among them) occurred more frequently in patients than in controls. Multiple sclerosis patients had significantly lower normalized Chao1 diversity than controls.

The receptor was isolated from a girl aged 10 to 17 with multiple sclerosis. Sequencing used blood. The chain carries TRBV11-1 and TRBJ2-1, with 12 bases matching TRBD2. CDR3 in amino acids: CASSPTSGRIDEQFF. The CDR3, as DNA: TGTGCCAGCAGTCCGACTAGCGGGAGAATCGATGAGCAGTTCTTC.